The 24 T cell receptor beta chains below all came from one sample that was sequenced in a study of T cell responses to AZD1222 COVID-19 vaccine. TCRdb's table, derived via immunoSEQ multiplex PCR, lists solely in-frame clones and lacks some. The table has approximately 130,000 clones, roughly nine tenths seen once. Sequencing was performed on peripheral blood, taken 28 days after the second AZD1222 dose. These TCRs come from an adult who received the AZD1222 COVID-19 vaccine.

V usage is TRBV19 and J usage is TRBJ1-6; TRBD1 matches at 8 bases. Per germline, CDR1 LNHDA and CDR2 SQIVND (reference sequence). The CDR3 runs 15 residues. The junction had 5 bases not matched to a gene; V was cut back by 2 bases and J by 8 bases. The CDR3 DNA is TGTGCCAGTAGTATACAGGGGGCAGGGGATTCACCCCTCCACTTT. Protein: CASSIQGAGDSPLHF. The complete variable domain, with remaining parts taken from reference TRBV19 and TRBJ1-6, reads DGGITQSPKYLFRKEGQNVTLSCEQNLNHDAMYWYRQDPGQGLRLIYYSQIVNDFQKGDIAEGYSVSREKKESFPLTVTSAQKNPTAFYLCASSIQGAGDSPLHFGNGTRLTVT.

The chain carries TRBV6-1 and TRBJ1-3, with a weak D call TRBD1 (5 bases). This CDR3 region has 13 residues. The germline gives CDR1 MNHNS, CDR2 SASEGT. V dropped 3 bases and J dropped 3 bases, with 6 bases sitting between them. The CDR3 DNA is TGTGCCAGCAGTGACCAGGGTGGAAACACCATATATTTT. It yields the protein CASSDQGGNTIYF.

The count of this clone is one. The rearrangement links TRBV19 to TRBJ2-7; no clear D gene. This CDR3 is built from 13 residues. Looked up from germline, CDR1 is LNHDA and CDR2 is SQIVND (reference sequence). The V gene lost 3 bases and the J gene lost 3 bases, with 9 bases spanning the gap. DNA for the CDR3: TGTGCCAGTAGTATGCGATCGTTCTACGAGCAGTACTTC. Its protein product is CASSMRSFYEQYF.

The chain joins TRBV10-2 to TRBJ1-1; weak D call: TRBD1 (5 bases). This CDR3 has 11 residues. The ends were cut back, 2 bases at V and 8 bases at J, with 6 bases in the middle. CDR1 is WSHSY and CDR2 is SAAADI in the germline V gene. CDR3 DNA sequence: TGCGCCAGCAGTGAGGGGGGAGAAGCTTTCTTT. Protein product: CASSEGGEAFF.

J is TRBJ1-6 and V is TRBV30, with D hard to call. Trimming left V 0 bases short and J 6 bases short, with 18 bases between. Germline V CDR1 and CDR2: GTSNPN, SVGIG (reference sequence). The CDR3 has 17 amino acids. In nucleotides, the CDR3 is TGTGCCTGGAGTGTACTCCCCTCTCTGGGAAGTAATTCACCCCTCCACTTT. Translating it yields CAWSVLPSLGSNSPLHF.

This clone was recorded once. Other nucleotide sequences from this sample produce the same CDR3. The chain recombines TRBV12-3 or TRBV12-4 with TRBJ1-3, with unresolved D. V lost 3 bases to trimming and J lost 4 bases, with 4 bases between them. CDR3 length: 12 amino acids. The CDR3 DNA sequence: TGTGCCAGCAGTTTCGGCGGAAACACCATATATTTT. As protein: CASSFGGNTIYF.

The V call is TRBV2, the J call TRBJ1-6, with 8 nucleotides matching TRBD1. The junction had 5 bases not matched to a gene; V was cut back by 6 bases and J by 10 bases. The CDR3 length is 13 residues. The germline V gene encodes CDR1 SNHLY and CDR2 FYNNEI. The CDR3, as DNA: TGTGCCAGCAGCGACAGGGGTTACTCACCCCTCCACTTT. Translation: CASSDRGYSPLHF.

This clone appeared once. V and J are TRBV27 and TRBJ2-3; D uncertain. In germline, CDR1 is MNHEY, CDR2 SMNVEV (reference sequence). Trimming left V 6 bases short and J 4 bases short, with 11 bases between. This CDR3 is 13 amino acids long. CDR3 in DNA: TGTGCCAGCAGGCCAGCCTGGTCAGATACGCAGTATTTT. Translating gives CASRPAWSDTQYF.

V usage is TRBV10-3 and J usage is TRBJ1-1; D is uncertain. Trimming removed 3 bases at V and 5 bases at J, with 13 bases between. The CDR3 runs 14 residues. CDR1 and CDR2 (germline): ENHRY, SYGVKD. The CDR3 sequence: CAISDLVERTEAFF. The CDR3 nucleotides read TGTGCCATCAGTGACTTAGTTGAAAGGACTGAAGCTTTCTTT.

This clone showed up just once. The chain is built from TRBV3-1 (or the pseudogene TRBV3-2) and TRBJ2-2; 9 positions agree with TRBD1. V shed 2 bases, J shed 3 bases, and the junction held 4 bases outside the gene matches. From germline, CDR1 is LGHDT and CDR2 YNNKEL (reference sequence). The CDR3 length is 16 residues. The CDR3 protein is CASSQSDRGDTGELFF. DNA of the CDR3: TGTGCCAGCAGCCAATCGGACAGGGGTGACACCGGGGAGCTGTTTTTT.

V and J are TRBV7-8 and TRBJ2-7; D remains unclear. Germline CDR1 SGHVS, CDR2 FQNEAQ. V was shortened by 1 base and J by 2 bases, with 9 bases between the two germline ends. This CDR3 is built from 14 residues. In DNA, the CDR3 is TGTGCCAGCAGCTTAGGATTTGGGGCCTACGAGCAGTACTTC. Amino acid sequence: CASSLGFGAYEQYF.

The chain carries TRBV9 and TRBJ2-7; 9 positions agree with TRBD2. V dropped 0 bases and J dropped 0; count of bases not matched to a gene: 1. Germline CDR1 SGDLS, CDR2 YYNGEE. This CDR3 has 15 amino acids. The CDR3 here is CASSVGLADSYEQYF. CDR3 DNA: TGTGCCAGCAGCGTAGGACTAGCGGACTCCTACGAGCAGTACTTC.

CDR3 nucleotide sequence: TGTGCCAGCAGTGTCTCGACAGGGGATAATTCACCCCTCCACTTT. Its protein is CASSVSTGDNSPLHF. The chain couples TRBV27 to TRBJ1-6; 8 bases agree with TRBD1. This CDR3 is 15 amino acids long. Germline CDR1 is MNHEY and CDR2 is SMNVEV (reference sequence). With V trimmed by 5 bases and J by 5 bases, 5 bases remained unmatched.

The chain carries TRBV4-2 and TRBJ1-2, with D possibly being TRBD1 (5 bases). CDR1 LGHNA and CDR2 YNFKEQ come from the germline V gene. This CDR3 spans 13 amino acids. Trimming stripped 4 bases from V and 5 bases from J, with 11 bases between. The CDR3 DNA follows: TGTGCCAGCAGCCTACAGGACAAATATGGCTACACCTTC. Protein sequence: CASSLQDKYGYTF.

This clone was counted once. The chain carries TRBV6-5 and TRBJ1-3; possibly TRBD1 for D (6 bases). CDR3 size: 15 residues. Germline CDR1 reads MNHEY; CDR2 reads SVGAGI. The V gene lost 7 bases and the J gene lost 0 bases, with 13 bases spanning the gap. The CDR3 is CASTLTGLSGNTIYF. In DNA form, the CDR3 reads TGTGCCAGCACCCTGACAGGTCTCTCTGGAAACACCATATATTTT.

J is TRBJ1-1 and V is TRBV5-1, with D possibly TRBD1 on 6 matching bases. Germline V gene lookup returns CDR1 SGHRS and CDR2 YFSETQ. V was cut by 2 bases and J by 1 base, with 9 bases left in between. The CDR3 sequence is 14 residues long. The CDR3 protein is CASSLRDKNTEAFF. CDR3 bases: TGCGCCAGCAGCTTACGGGACAAGAACACTGAAGCTTTCTTT.

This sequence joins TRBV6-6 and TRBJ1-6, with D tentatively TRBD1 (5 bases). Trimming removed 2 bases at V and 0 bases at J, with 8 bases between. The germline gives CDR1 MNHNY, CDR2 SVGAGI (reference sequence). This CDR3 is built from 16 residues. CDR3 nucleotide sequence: TGTGCCAGCAGTTACCTGCAGGGCTCCTATAATTCACCCCTCCACTTT. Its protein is CASSYLQGSYNSPLHF.

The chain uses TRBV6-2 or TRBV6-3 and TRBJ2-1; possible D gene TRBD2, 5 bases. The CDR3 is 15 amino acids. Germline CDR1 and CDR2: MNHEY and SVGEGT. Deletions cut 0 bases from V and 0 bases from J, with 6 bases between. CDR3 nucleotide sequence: TGTGCCAGCAGTTACTCTGGGAGCTCCTACAATGAGCAGTTCTTC. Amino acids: CASSYSGSSYNEQFF.

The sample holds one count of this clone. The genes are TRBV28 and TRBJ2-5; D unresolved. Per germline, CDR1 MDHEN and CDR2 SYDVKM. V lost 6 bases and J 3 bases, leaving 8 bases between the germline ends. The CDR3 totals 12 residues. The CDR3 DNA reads TGTGCCAGCAGCCATGATAAAGAGACCCAGTACTTC. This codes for CASSHDKETQYF.

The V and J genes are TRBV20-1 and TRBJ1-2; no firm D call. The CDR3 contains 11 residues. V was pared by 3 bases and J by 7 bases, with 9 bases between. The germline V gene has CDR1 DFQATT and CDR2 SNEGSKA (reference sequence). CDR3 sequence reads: CSARGWGGYTF. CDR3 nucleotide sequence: TGCAGTGCTAGGGGTTGGGGTGGCTACACCTTC.

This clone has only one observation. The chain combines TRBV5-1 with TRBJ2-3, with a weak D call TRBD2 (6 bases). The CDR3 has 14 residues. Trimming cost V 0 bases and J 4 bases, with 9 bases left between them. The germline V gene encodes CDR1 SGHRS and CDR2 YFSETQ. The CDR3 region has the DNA TGCGCCAGCAGCTTGGGGAGGGTGGCAGATACGCAGTATTTT. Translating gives CASSLGRVADTQYF.

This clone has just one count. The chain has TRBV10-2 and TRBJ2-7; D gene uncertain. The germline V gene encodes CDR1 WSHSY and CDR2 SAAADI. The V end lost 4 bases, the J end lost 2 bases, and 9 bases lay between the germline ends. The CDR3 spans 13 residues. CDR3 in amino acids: CASSGYSPYEQYF. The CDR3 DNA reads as TGCGCCAGCAGTGGCTACAGCCCCTACGAGCAGTACTTC.

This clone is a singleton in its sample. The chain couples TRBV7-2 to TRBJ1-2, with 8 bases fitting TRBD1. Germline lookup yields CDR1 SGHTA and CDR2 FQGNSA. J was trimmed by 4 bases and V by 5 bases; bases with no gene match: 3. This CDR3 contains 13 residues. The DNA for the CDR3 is TGTGCCAGCAGCCGACAGGGGATCTATGGCTACACCTTC. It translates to CASSRQGIYGYTF.

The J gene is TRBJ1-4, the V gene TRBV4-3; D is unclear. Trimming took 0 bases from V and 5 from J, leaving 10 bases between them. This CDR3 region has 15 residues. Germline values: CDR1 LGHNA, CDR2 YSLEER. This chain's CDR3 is CASSQDGSQNEKLFF. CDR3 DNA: TGCGCCAGCAGCCAAGATGGCAGCCAGAATGAAAAACTGTTTTTT.